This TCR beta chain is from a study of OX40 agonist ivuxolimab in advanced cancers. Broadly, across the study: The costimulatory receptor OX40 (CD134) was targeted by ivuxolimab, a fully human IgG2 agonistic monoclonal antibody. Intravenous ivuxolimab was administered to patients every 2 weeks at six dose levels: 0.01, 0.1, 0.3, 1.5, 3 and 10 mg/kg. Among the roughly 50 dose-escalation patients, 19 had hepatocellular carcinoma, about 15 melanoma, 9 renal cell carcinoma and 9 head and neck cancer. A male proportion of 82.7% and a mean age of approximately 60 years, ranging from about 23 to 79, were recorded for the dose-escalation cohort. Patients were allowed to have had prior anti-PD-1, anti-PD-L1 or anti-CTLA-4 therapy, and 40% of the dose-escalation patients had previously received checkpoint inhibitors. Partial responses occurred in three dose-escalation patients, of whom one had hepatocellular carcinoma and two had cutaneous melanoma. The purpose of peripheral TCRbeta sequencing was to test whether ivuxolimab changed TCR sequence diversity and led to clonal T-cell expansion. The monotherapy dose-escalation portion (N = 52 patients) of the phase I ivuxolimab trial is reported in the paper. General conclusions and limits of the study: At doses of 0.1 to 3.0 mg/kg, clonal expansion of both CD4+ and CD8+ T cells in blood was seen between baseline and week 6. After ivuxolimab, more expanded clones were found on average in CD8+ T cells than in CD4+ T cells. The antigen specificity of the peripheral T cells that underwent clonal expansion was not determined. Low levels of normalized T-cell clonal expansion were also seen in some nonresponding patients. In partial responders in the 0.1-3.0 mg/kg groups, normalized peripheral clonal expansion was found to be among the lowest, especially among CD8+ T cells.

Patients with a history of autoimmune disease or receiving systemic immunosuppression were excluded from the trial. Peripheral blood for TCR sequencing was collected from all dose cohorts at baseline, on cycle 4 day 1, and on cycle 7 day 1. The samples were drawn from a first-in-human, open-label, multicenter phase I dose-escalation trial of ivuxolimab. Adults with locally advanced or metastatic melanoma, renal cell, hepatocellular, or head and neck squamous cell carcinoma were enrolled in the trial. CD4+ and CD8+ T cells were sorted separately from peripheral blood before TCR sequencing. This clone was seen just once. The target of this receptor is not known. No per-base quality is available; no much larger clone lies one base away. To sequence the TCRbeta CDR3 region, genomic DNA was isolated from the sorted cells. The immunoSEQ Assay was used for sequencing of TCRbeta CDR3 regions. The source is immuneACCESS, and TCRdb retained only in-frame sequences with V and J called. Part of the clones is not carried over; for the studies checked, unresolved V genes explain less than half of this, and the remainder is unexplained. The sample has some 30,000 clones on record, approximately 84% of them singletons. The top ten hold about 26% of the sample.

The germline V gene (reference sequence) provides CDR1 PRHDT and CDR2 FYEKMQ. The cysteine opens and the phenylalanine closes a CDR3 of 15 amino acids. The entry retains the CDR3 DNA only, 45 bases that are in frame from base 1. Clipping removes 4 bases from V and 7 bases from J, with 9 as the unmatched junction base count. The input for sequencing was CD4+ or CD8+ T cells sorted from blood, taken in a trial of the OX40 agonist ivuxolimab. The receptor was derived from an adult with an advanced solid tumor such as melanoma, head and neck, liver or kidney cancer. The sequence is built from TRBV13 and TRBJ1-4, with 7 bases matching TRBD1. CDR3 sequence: CASSSRRTGPEKLFF. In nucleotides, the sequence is TGTGCCAGCAGCTCCCGAAGGACAGGTCCTGAAAAACTGTTTTTT.